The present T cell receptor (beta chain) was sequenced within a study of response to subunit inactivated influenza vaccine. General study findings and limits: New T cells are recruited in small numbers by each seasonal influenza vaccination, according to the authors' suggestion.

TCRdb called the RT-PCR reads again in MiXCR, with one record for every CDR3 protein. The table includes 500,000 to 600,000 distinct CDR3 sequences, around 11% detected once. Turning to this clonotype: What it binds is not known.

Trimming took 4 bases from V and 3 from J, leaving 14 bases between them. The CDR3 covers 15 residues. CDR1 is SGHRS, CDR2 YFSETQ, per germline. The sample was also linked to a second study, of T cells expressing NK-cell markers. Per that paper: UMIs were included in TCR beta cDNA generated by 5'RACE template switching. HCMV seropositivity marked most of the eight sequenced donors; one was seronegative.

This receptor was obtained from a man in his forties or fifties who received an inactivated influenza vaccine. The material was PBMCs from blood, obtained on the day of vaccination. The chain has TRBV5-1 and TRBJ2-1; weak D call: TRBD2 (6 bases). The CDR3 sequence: CASSVTPGSYNEQFF. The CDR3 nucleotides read TGCGCCAGCAGCGTTACCCCCGGGAGCTACAATGAGCAGTTCTTC.